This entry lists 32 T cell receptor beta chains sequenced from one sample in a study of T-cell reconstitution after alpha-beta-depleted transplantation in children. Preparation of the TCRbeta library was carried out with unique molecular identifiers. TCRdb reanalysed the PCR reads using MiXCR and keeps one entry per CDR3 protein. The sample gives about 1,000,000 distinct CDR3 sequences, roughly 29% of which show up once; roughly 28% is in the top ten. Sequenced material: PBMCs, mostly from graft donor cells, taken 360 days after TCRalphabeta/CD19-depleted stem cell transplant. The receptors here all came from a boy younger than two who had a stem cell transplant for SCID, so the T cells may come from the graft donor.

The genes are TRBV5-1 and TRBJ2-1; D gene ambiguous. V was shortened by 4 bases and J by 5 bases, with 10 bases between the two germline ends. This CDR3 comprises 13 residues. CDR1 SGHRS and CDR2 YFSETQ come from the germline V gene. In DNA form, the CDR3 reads TGCGCCAGCAGCAAGCCAGAGAACAATGAGCAGTTCTTC. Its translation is CASSKPENNEQFF.

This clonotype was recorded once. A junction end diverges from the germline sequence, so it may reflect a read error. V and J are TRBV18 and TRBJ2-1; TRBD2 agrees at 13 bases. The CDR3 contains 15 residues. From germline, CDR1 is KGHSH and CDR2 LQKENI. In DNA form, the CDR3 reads TGTGCCAGCTCGCCGGGACTAGCGGGGATCAATAAGCAGTTCTTC. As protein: CASSPGLAGINKQFF.

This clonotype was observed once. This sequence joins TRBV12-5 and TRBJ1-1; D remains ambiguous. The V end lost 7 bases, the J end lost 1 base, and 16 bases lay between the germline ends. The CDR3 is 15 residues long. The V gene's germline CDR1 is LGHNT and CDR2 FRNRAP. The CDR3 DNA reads TGTGCTAGTGACGACAAGGAAGAGAGGAACACTGAAGCTTTCTTT. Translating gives CASDDKEERNTEAFF.

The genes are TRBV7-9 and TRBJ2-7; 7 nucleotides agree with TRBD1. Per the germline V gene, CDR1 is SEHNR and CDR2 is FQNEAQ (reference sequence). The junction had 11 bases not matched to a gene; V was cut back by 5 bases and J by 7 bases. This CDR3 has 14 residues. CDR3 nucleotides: TGTGCCAGCAGCCCGACAGGGTCAGGAGAGGAGCAGTACTTC. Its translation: CASSPTGSGEEQYF.

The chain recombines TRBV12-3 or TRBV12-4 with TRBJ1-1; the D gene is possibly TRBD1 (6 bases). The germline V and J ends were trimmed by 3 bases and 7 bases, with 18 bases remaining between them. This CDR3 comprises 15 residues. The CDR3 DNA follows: TGTGCCAGCAGTTTTCGGACAGATAAACGAAGTGAAGCTTTCTTT. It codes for CASSFRTDKRSEAFF.

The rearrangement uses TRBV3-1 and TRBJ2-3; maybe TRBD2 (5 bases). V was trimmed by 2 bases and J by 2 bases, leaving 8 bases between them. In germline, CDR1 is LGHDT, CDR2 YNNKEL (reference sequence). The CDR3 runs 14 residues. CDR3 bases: TGTGCCAGCAGCCAACTAGCTTCCACAGATACGCAGTATTTT. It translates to CASSQLASTDTQYF.

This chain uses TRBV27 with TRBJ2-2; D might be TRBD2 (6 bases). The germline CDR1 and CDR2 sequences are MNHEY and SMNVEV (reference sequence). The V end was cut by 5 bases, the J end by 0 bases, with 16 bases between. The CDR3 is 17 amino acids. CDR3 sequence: CASSLYGGFANTGELFF. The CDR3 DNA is TGTGCCAGCAGTCTCTATGGGGGGTTCGCGAACACCGGGGAGCTGTTTTTT.

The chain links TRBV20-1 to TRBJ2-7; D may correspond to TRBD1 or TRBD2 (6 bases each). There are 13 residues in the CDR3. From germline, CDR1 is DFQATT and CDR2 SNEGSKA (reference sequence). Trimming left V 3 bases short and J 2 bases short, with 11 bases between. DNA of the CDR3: TGCAGTGCTAGGGCTGGGGGGCCCTACGAGCAGTACTTC. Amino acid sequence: CSARAGGPYEQYF.

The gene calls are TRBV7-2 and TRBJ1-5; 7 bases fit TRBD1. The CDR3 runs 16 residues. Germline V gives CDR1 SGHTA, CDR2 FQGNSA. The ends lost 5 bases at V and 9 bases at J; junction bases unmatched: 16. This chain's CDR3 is CASSPNQGQVRSPQHF. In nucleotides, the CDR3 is TGTGCCAGCAGCCCTAATCAAGGACAGGTCAGGTCGCCCCAGCATTTT.

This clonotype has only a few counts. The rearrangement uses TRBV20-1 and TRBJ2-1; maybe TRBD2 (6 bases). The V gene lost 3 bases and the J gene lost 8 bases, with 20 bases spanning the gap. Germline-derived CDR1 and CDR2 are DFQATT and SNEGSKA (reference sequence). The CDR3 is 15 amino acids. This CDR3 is CSARIPLLAGDEQFF. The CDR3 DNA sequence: TGCAGTGCTAGGATCCCCCTACTAGCCGGGGATGAGCAGTTCTTC.

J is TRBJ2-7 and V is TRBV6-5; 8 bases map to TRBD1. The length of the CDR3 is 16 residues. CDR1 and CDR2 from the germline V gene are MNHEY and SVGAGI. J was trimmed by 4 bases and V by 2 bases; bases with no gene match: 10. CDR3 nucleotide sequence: TGTGCCAGCAGTTACCCGGGACAGGCCCAGGGGTACGAGCAGTACTTC. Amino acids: CASSYPGQAQGYEQYF.

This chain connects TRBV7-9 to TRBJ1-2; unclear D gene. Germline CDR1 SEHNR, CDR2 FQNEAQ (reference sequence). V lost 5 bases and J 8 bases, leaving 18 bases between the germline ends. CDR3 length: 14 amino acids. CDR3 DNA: TGTGCCAGCAGCACCCGAAATTCGGGAGGGGGCTACACCTTC. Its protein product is CASSTRNSGGGYTF.

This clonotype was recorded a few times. CDR3: CASSVGSRGQGVADTQYF. The CDR3 DNA reads as TGTGCCAGCAGCGTAGGTAGTCGGGGACAGGGGGTCGCAGATACGCAGTATTTT. The chain is built from TRBV9 and TRBJ2-3; 11 bases line up with TRBD1. Germline CDR1 is SGDLS and CDR2 is YYNGEE. CDR3 length equals 18 residues. V was pared by 0 bases and J by 4 bases, with 10 bases of the junction left unmatched.

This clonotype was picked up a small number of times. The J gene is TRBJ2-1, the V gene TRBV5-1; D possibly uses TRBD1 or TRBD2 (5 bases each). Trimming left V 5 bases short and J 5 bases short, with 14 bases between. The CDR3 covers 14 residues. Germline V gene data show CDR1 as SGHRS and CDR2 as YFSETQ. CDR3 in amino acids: CASREGTTNNEQFF. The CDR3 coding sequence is TGCGCCAGCAGGGAAGGGACGACGAACAATGAGCAGTTCTTC.

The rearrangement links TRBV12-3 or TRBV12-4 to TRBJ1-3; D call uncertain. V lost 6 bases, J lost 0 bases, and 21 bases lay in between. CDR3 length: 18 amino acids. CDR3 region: CASRSFPSSRRSGNTIYF. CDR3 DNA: TGTGCCAGCAGAAGTTTCCCGAGTTCAAGGCGCTCTGGAAACACCATATATTTT.

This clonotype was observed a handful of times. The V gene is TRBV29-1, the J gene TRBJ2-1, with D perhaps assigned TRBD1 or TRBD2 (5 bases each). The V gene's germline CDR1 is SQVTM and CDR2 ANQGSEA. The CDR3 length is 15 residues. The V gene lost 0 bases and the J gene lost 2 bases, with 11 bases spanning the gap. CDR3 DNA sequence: TGCAGCGTTGAAGAAACAGGACTGCCCTACAATGAGCAGTTCTTC. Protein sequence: CSVEETGLPYNEQFF.

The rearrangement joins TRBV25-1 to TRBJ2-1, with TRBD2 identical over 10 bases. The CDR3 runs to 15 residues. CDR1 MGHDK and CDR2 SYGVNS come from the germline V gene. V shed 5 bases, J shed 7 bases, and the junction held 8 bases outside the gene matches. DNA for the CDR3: TGTGCCAGCAGTAGATACCTAGCGGGAGAGAATGAGCAGTTCTTC. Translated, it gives CASSRYLAGENEQFF.

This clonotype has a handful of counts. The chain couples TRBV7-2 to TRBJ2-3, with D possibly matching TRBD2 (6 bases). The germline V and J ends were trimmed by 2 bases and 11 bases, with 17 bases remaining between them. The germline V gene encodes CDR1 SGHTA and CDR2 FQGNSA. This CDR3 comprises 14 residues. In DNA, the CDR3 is TGTGCCAGCAGCTTATCAACCCCCTCGGGAGTGCAGTATTTT. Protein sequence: CASSLSTPSGVQYF. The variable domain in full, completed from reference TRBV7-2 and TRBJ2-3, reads GAGVSQSPSNKVTEKGKDVELRCDPISGHTALYWYRQSLGQGLEFLIYFQGNSAPDKSGLPSDRFSAERTGGSVSTLTIQRTQQEDSAVYLCASSLSTPSGVQYFGPGTRLTVL.

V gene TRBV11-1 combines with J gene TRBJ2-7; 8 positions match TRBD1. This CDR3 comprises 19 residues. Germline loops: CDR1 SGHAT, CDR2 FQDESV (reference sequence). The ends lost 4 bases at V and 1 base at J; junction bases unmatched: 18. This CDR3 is CASSSALTGGFTASYEQYF. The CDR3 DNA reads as TGTGCCAGCAGCTCAGCCCTAACAGGGGGATTCACAGCTTCCTACGAGCAGTACTTC.

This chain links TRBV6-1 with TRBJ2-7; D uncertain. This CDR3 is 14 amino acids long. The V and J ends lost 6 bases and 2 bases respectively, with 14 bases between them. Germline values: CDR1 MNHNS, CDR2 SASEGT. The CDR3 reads CASSPLGNPYEQYF. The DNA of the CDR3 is TGTGCCAGCAGCCCTCTGGGGAACCCCTACGAGCAGTACTTC.

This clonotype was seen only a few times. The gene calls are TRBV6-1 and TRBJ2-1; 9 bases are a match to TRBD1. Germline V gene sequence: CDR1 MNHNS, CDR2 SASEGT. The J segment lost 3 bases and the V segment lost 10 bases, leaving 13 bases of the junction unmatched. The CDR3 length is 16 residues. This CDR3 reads CATLTGRDRDYNEQFF. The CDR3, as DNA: TGTGCCACCCTCACGGGCCGGGACAGGGACTACAATGAGCAGTTCTTC.

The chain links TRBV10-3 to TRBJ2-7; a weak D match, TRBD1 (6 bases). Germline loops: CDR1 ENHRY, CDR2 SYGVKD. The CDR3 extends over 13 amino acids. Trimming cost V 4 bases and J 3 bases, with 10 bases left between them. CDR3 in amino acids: CAISGTGNYEQYF. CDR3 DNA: TGTGCCATCAGTGGTACAGGGAACTACGAGCAGTACTTC.

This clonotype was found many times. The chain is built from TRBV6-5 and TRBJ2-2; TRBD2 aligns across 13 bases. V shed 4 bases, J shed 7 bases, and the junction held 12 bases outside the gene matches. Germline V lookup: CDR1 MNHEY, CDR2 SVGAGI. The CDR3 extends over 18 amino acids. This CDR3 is CASSSGLAGPLSFGELFF. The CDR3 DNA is TGTGCCAGCAGTTCGGGACTAGCGGGGCCCCTCTCGTTCGGGGAGCTGTTTTTT.

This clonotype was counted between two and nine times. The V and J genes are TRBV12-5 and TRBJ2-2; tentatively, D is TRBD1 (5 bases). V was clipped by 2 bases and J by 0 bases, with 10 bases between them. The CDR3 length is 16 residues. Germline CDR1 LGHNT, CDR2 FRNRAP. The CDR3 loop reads CASGLWGTSNTGELFF. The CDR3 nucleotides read TGTGCTAGTGGTTTGTGGGGCACTTCGAACACCGGGGAGCTGTTTTTT.

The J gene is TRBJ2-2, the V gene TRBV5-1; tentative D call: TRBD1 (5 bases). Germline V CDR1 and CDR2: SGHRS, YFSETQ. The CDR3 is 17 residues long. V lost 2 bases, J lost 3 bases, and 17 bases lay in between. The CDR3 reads CASSFFLTASYTGELFF. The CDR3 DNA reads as TGCGCCAGCAGCTTCTTCCTGACAGCTTCCTACACCGGGGAGCTGTTTTTT.

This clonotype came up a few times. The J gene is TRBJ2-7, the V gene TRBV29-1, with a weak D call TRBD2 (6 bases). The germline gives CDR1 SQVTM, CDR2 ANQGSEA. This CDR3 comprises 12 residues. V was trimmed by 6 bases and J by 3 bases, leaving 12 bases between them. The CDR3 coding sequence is TGCAGCGTGGGGGACTCGGACTACGAGCAGTACTTC. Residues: CSVGDSDYEQYF.

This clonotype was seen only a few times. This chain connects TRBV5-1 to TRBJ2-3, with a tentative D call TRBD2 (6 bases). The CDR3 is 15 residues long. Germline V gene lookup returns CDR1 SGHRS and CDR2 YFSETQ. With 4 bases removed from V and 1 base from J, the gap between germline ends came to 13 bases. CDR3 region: CASSPFTGGTDTQYF. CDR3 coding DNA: TGCGCCAGCAGCCCCTTTACGGGGGGCACAGATACGCAGTATTTT.

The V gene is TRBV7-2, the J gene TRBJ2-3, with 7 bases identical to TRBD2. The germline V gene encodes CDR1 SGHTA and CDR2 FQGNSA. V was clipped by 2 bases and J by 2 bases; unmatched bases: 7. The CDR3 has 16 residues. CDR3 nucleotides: TGTGCCAGCAGCTTACGTCGGACTAGGTACACAGATACGCAGTATTTT. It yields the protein CASSLRRTRYTDTQYF.

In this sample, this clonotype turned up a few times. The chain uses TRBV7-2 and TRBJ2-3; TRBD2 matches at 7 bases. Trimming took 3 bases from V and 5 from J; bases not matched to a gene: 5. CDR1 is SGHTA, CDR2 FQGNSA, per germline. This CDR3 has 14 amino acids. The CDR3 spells CASSLWGGGDTQYF. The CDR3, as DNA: TGTGCCAGCAGCTTGTGGGGCGGGGGAGATACGCAGTATTTT. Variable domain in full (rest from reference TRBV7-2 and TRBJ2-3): GAGVSQSPSNKVTEKGKDVELRCDPISGHTALYWYRQSLGQGLEFLIYFQGNSAPDKSGLPSDRFSAERTGGSVSTLTIQRTQQEDSAVYLCASSLWGGGDTQYFGPGTRLTVL.

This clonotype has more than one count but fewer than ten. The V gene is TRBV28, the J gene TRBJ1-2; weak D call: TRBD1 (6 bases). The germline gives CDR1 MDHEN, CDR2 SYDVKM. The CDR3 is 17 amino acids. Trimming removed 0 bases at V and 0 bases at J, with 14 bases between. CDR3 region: CASSLWVGGYTNYGYTF. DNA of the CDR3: TGTGCCAGCAGTTTATGGGTAGGGGGGTACACTAACTATGGCTACACCTTC.

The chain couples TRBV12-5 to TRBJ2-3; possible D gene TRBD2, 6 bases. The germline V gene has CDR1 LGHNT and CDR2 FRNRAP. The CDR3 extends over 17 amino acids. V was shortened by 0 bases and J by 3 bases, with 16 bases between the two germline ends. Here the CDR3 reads CASGLVLGRTGTDTQYF. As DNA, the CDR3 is TGTGCTAGTGGTTTGGTACTGGGGAGGACTGGAACAGATACGCAGTATTTT.

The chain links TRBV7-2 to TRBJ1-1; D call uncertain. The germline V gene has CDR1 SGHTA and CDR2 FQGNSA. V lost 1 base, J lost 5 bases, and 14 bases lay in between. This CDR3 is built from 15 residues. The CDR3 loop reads CASSLGPGKETEAFF. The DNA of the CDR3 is TGTGCCAGCAGCTTAGGTCCGGGGAAAGAAACTGAAGCTTTCTTT.